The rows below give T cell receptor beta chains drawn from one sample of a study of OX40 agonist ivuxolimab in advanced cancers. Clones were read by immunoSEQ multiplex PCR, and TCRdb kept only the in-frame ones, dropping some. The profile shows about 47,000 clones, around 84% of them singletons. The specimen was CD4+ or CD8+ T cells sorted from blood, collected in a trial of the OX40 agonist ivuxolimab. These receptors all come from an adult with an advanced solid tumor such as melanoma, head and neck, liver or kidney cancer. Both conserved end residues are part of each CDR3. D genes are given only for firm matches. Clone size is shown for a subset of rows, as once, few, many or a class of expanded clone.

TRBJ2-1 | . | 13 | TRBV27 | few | CASSLGTYNEQFF | TGTGCCAGCAGCCTCGGGACCTACAATGAGCAGTTCTTC
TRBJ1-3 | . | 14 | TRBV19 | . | CASSFPQSGNTIYF | TGTGCCAGTAGTTTCCCACAGTCTGGAAACACCATATATTTT
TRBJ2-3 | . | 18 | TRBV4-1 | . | CASSQVSLGHHSTDTQYF | TGCGCCAGCAGCCAAGTAAGCCTGGGGCACCATAGCACAGATACGCAGTATTTT
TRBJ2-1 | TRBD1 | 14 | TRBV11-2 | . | CASRNHRGRGEQFF | TGTGCCAGCAGAAACCACAGGGGGCGGGGAGAGCAGTTCTTC
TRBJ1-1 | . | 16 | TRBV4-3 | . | CASSQVSSRVITEAFF | TGCGCCAGCAGCCAAGTATCTTCGAGGGTAATCACTGAAGCTTTCTTT
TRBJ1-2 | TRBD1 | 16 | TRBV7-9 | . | CASSFVGQGANYGYTF | TGTGCCAGCAGCTTTGTGGGGCAGGGGGCTAACTATGGCTACACCTTC
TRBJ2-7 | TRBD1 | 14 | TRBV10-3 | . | CAIRGQGPFVEQYF | TGTGCCATCAGGGGACAGGGACCCTTCGTCGAGCAGTACTTC
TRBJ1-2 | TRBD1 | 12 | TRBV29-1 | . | CSVVQGNYGYTF | TGCAGCGTTGTACAGGGGAACTATGGCTACACCTTC
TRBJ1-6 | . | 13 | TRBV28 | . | CASKRNDNSPLHF | TGTGCCAGCAAGCGTAATGATAATTCACCCCTCCACTTT
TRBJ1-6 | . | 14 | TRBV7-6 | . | CASSPDSANSPLHF | TGTGCCAGCAGCCCCGACAGCGCCAATTCACCCCTCCACTTT
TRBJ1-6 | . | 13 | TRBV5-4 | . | CASSMEVNSPLHF | TGTGCCAGCAGCATGGAGGTTAATTCACCCCTCCACTTT
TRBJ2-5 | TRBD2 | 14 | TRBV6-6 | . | CASTLSGGWETQYF | TGTGCCAGCACCCTAAGCGGGGGGTGGGAGACCCAGTACTTC
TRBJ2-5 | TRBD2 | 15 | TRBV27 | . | CASSLLPGLEETQYF | TGTGCCAGCAGTTTATTACCGGGACTAGAAGAGACCCAGTACTTC
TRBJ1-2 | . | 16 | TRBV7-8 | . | CASSFVRQGNPYGYTF | TGTGCCAGCAGCTTCGTGCGCCAGGGTAATCCCTATGGCTACACCTTC
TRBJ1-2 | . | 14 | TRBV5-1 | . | CASSLMGGRNGYTF | TGCGCCAGCAGCCTGATGGGGGGGCGGAATGGCTACACCTTC
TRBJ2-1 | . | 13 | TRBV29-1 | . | CSVVQLSYNEQFF | TGCAGCGTTGTACAACTCTCCTACAATGAGCAGTTCTTC
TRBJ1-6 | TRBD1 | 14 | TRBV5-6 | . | CASSWGQWDSPLHF | TGTGCCAGCAGCTGGGGACAGTGGGATTCACCCCTCCACTTT
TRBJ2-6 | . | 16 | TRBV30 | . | CAWSVLSGLGANVLTF | TGTGCCTGGAGTGTACTCAGTGGCCTGGGGGCCAACGTCCTGACTTTC
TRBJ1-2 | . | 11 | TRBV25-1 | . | CASSESKGYTF | TGTGCCAGCAGTGAATCGAAGGGCTACACCTTC
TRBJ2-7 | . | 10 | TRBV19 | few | CASTSLEQYF | TGTGCCAGCACGTCTTTAGAGCAGTACTTC
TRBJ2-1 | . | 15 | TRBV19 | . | CASSSDWATYNEQFF | TGTGCCAGTAGTTCGGACTGGGCAACCTACAATGAGCAGTTCTTC
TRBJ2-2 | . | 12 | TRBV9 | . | CASTRRSGELFF | TGTGCCAGCACCCGGCGTTCCGGGGAGCTGTTTTTT
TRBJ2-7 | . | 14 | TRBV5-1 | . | CASSFSGGGYEQYF | TGCGCCAGCAGCTTTAGCGGTGGCGGTTACGAGCAGTACTTC
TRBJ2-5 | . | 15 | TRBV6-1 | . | CASSEYRSNQETQYF | TGTGCCAGCAGTGAATACCGGAGTAACCAAGAGACCCAGTACTTC
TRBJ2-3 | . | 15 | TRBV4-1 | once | CASSQGTAITDTQYF | TGCGCCAGCAGCCAAGGGACGGCGATCACAGATACGCAGTATTTT
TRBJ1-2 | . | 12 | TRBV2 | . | CASTHPDYGYTF | TGTGCCAGCACCCACCCGGATTATGGCTACACCTTC
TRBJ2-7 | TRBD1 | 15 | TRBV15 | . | CATSRDLGTGLAQYF | TGTGCCACCAGCAGAGATTTAGGGACAGGGTTGGCGCAGTACTTC
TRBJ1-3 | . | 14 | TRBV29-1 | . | CSVIDGISGNTIYF | TGCAGCGTTATCGACGGGATCTCTGGAAACACCATATATTTT
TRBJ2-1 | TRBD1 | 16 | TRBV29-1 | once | CSGQGAMITSYNEQFF | TGCAGCGGACAGGGGGCCATGATAACGTCCTACAATGAGCAGTTCTTC
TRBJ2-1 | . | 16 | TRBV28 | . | CASRPPLSGEYNEQFF | TGTGCCAGCAGGCCCCCCTTGTCGGGGGAGTACAATGAGCAGTTCTTC
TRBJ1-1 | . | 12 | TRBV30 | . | CAWSVGDSEAFF | TGTGCCTGGAGTGTCGGGGACTCTGAAGCTTTCTTT
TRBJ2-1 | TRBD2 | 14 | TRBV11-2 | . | CASRWAGEYNEQFF | TGTGCCAGCCGCTGGGCGGGGGAATACAATGAGCAGTTCTTC
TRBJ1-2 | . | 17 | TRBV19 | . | CASSISHAFRIYYGYTF | TGTGCCAGTAGTATTTCACACGCTTTTCGAATTTACTATGGCTACACCTTC
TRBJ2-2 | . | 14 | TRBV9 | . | CASSVGGAAGELFF | TGTGCCAGCAGCGTAGGGGGGGCCGCCGGGGAGCTGTTTTTT
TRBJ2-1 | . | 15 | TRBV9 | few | CASSVASGPQNEQFF | TGTGCCAGCAGCGTAGCCTCCGGGCCTCAAAATGAGCAGTTCTTC
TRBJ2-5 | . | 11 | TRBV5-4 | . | CASSIMGTQYF | TGTGCCAGCAGCATCATGGGGACCCAGTACTTC
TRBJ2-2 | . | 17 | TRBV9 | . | CASSALGASPNTGELFF | TGTGCCAGCAGCGCTTTGGGGGCTAGCCCCAACACCGGGGAGCTGTTTTTT
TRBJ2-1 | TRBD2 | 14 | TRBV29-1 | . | CSVDTSGGVNEQFF | TGCAGCGTTGACACCAGCGGGGGCGTCAATGAGCAGTTCTTC
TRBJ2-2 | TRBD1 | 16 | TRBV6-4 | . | CASLKDRDFYTGELFF | TGTGCCAGTCTCAAAGACAGGGATTTTTACACCGGGGAGCTGTTTTTT
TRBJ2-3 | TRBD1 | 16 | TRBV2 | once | CASTTGQGTSTDTQYF | TGTGCCAGCACTACCGGACAGGGGACAAGCACAGATACGCAGTATTTT
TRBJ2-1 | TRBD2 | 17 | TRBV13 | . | CASSSASGGRAVDEQFF | TGTGCCAGCAGCTCCGCAAGTGGCGGGAGGGCCGTAGATGAGCAGTTCTTC
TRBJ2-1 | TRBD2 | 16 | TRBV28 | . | CASRYLAGAPYNEQFF | TGTGCCAGCAGGTATCTAGCGGGAGCACCTTACAATGAGCAGTTCTTC
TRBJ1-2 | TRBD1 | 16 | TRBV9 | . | CASRSLDGTVSPGYTF | TGTGCCAGCAGGAGTTTGGACGGGACAGTATCCCCAGGCTACACCTTC
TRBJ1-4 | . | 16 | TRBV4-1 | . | CASSQDLGRFNEKLFF | TGCGCCAGCAGCCAAGATTTGGGACGGTTTAATGAAAAACTGTTTTTT
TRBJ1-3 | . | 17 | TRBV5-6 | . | CASSLAVGTTSGNTIYF | TGTGCCAGCAGCTTGGCGGTGGGCACGACCTCTGGAAACACCATATATTTT
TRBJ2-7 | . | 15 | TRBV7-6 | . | CASSLNRQEFYEQYF | TGTGCCAGCAGCTTAAACCGGCAGGAATTCTACGAGCAGTACTTC
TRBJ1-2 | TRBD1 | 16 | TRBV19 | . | CASSLYRDRGDYGYTF | TGTGCCAGTAGCCTATACCGGGACAGGGGGGACTATGGCTACACCTTC
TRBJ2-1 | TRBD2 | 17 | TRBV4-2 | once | CASSQEGSSGGAGEQFF | TGTGCCAGCAGCCAAGAGGGCTCCAGCGGGGGGGCGGGTGAGCAGTTCTTC
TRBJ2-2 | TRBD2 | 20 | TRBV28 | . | CASSPPPGLAAIANTGELFF | TGTGCCAGCAGTCCTCCGCCGGGACTAGCGGCTATTGCGAACACCGGGGAGCTGTTTTTT
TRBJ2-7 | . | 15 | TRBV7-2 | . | CASSVHPGESYEQYF | TGTGCCAGCAGCGTCCATCCCGGGGAGAGCTACGAGCAGTACTTC
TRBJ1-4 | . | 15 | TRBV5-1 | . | CASSLYREQNEKLFF | TGCGCCAGCAGCTTATACAGGGAACAGAATGAAAAACTGTTTTTT
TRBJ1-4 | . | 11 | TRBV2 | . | CASRGGGKLFF | TGTGCCAGCAGGGGGGGCGGAAAACTGTTTTTT
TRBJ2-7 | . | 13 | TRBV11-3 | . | CASSLHTTYEQYF | TGTGCCAGCAGCTTACACACCACCTACGAGCAGTACTTC
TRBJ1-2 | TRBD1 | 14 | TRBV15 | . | CATSREGTGYDYTF | TGTGCCACCAGCAGGGAGGGGACAGGGTACGACTACACCTTC
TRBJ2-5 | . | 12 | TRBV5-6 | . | CASSRVGETQYF | TGTGCCAGCAGCAGGGTGGGGGAGACCCAGTACTTC
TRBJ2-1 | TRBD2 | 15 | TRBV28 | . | CASRPIAGGYNEQFF | TGTGCCAGCAGACCTATAGCGGGGGGCTACAATGAGCAGTTCTTC
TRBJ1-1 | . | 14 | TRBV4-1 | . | CASSQGQFSTEAFF | TGCGCCAGCAGCCAAGGACAGTTCAGCACTGAAGCTTTCTTT
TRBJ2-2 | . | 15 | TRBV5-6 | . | CASSLAGARTGELFF | TGTGCCAGCAGCTTGGCCGGGGCTCGAACCGGGGAGCTGTTTTTT
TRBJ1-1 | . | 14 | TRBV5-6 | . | CASSFGGRYTEAFF | TGTGCCAGCAGCTTTGGGGGCAGATACACTGAAGCTTTCTTT